Listed here is a single T cell receptor (beta chain). As yet, its antigen is unknown. Sequenced by immunoSEQ multiplex PCR; TCRdb stores in-frame clones only, minus some. Of 60,000 to 80,000 clones in the sample, around four fifths were seen once. The CDR3 length is 14 residues. Germline loops: CDR1 LNHDA, CDR2 SQIVND (reference sequence). The germline V and J ends were trimmed by 5 bases and 6 bases, with 13 bases remaining between them. The entry originates in a study of siplizumab effects on memory and regulatory T cells. Broader study findings: Sequences below about 10^-5 frequency were poorly captured, and few alloreactive clones mapped to unstimulated subsets. The study did not confirm that proliferating Tregs from siplizumab cultures were suppressive. With siplizumab, Treg-derived clones averaged approximately 66% of mappable alloreactive CD4+ clones, versus around 25% in controls. Greater diversity than memory cells seemed evident in naive T cells, which also appeared to be major alloresponse contributors.

This clonotype originated in a human donor in good health. The rearrangement uses TRBV19 and TRBJ2-2, with D perhaps matching TRBD2 (6 bases). Sequencing used memory CD4+ T cells sorted from blood. In DNA form, the CDR3 reads TGTGCCAGTAGTCCCTGGGCGGGGCCCGGGGAGCTGTTTTTT. Protein product: CASSPWAGPGELFF. Full variable domain (rest looked up from reference TRBV19 and TRBJ2-2): DGGITQSPKYLFRKEGQNVTLSCEQNLNHDAMYWYRQDPGQGLRLIYYSQIVNDFQKGDIAEGYSVSREKKESFPLTVTSAQKNPTAFYLCASSPWAGPGELFFGEGSRLTVL.